This T cell receptor (beta chain) was identified in a study of blood T cells in healthy people across ages. A second about 6 to 11 cycle PCR used barcoded and J-beta primers. Researchers report that a template-switch adaptor with 12 random nucleotides tagged each cDNA molecule. Per-sample output comprised a minimum of 3 million paired-end reads containing CDR3. TCRdb fed the 5' RACE reads into MiXCR, producing one record per CDR3 protein. The sample contains more than 500,000 distinct CDR3 sequences, approximately 27% of which appear only once. V was pared by 4 bases and J by 6 bases, with 10 bases between. The CDR3 runs to 13 residues. CDR1 SGHTA and CDR2 FQGNSA come from the germline V gene.

Input material: blood. The source of this sequence is a woman between 70 and 85 years old in good health. The chain recombines TRBV7-2 with TRBJ2-1; D not resolved. The CDR3 DNA reads as TGTGCCAGCAGCTCCCAACCACTCAATGAGCAGTTCTTC. Translating it yields CASSSQPLNEQFF. The whole variable domain, remainder taken from reference TRBV7-2 and TRBJ2-1, is GAGVSQSPSNKVTEKGKDVELRCDPISGHTALYWYRQSLGQGLEFLIYFQGNSAPDKSGLPSDRFSAERTGGSVSTLTIQRTQQEDSAVYLCASSSQPLNEQFFGPGTRLTVL.